This TCR beta chain was captured in a study of Ad26.COV2.S vaccination and SARS-CoV-2 variants. Study as a whole: Ad26.COV2.S given intramuscularly, once or twice 56 days apart.

Trimming removed 1 base at V and 8 bases at J, with 12 bases between. Germline assignment: CDR1 SGHRS and CDR2 YFSETQ. The CDR3 is made up of 14 amino acids. The sample's treatment: about 20 received Ad26.COV2.S at low or high dose, single or two shots; about five received placebo; per-sample allocation not given. Samples were taken on day 63 after the first vaccine or placebo injection. The donor was a Boston adult aged 18-55 years. In the vaccine, an Ad26 vector expressed the SARS-CoV-2 spike of the Wuhan strain. TCRdb's copy holds only in-frame clones and misses some; the assay was immunoSEQ multiplex PCR. The sample lists roughly 510,000 clones, approximately 90% seen once, with about 13% in the top ten.

The receptor was derived from a person between 18 and 59 years old who received the Ad26.COV2.S COVID-19 vaccine or a placebo. The gene calls are TRBV5-1 and TRBJ2-2; D unclear. The sample consisted of peripheral blood, taken in a trial of Ad26.COV2.S vaccine versus placebo. The CDR3 DNA reads TGCGCCAGCAGCTTGCAGTCTTTGGGTGGGGAGCTGTTTTTT. Translating gives CASSLQSLGGELFF.